This TCR beta chain was captured in a study of memory CD4+ T cells and cytomegalovirus serostatus. Single viable CD3+CD4+CD8-CD45RO+ cells were sorted as the memory CD4+ T cells. The CDR3 totals 18 residues. The J segment lost 2 bases and the V segment lost 5 bases, leaving 18 bases of the junction unmatched. Germline lookup yields CDR1 SGHAT and CDR2 FQNNGV. Libraries were prepared by immunoSEQ multiplex PCR; TCRdb keeps only in-frame clonotypes and omits some of them. The table has 35,000 to 50,000 clones, 60% to 85% seen once. Sequenced sample: memory CD4+ T cells from blood. The chain carries TRBV11-2 and TRBJ2-7; 7 nucleotides agree with TRBD2. This TCR came from an adult in good health and CMV-seronegative. The CDR3 nucleotides read TGTGCCAGCAGCCCCATCCGGCGGCCACGGGGGGATCCCTACGAGCAGTACTTC. Protein product: CASSPIRRPRGDPYEQYF.